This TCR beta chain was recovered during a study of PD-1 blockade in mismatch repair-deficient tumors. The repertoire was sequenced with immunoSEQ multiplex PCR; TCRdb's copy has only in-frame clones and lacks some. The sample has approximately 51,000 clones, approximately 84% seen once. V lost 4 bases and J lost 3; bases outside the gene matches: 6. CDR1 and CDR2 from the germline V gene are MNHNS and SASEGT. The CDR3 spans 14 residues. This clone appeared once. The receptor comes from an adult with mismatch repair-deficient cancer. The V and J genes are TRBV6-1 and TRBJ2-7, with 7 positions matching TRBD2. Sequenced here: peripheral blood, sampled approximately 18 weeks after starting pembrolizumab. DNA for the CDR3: TGTGCCAGCAGTGGGGTGGCGGGAGACTACGAGCAGTACTTC. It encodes CASSGVAGDYEQYF.